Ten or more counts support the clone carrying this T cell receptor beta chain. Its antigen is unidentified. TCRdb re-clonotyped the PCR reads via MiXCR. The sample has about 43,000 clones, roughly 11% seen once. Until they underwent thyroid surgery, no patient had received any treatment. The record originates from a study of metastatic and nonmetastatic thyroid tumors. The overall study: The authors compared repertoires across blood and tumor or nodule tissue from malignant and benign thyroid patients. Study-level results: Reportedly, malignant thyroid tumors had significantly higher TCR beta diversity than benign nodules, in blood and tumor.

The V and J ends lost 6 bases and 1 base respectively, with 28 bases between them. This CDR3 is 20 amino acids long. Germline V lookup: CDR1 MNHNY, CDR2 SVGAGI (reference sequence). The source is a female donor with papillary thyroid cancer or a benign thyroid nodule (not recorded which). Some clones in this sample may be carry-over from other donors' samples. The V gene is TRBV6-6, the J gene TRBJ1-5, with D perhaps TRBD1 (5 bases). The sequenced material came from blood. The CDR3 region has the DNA TGTGCCAGCAGAAAAGGCGGGGTGGAAGGGTCGGGGACCAGCAATCAGCCCCAGCATTTT. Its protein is CASRKGGVEGSGTSNQPQHF.